A selection of T cell receptor beta chains follows, all from one sample in a study of T cell repertoires and leukemia-associated antigens. These receptors are not linked to any known antigen. TCRdb re-called the 5' RACE reads with MiXCR, one entry per CDR3 protein. This table has 9,500 to 15,000 distinct CDR3 sequences, roughly 41% appearing once. Input material: CD3+ T cells sorted from blood and cultured. Receptors were obtained from a female donor in good health. Each CDR3 is given with its conserved first and last residue. Each record gives: D gene, clone size, V gene, J gene, CDR3 DNA, CDR3 protein. D genes are given only for firm matches. A clone size is listed for some rows: how often the clone was seen (once, few, many), or a class if it is expanded.

D: -; size: few; V: TRBV7-2; J: TRBJ2-1; DNA: TGTGCCAGCAGCCACTTCGGGACCTCATATTACAATGAGCAGTTCTTC; CDR3: CASSHFGTSYYNEQFF
D: TRBD1; size: few; V: TRBV27; J: TRBJ1-2; DNA: TGTGCCAGCAGTTTATCGCGAGGGGGCAATGGCTACACCTTC; CDR3: CASSLSRGGNGYTF
D: -; size: -; V: TRBV18; J: TRBJ1-4; DNA: TGTGCCAGCTCACGTGTGACAGTGCCCTTGGGGGAAAAACTGTTTTTT; CDR3: CASSRVTVPLGEKLFF
D: TRBD2; size: medium-sized; V: TRBV20-1; J: TRBJ2-7; DNA: TGCAGTGCTAGAGGGACTAGCAGTGTCTACGAGCAGTACTTC; CDR3: CSARGTSSVYEQYF
D: -; size: -; V: TRBV7-2; J: TRBJ1-1; DNA: TGTGCCAGCAGCCCCAAACCGGTGGGCACTGAAGCTTTCTTT; CDR3: CASSPKPVGTEAFF
D: -; size: -; V: TRBV10-1; J: TRBJ2-1; DNA: TGCGCCAGCAGTGAGACGGAGTTCGATGAGCAGTTCTTC; CDR3: CASSETEFDEQFF
D: -; size: -; V: TRBV2; J: TRBJ2-5; DNA: TGTGCCAGCAGTGGGTTGACCAAAAACACCCAGTACTTC; CDR3: CASSGLTKNTQYF
D: -; size: -; V: TRBV5-1; J: TRBJ2-7; DNA: TGCGCCAGCGGTCTAGGGCTAAATACCTACGAGCAGTACTTC; CDR3: CASGLGLNTYEQYF
D: TRBD2; size: many; V: TRBV4-2; J: TRBJ2-5; DNA: TGTGCCAGCAGCCAGGCGGGAGGGCGGGGACAAGAGACCCAGTACTTC; CDR3: CASSQAGGRGQETQYF
D: TRBD1; size: -; V: TRBV20-1; J: TRBJ2-1; DNA: TGCAGTGCTGGACAGGGCCGTGGGGGCAATGAGCAGTTCTTC; CDR3: CSAGQGRGGNEQFF
D: -; size: -; V: TRBV20-1; J: TRBJ2-2; DNA: TGCAGTGCTGGGGGAGGGGAGCTGTTTTTT; CDR3: CSAGGGELFF
D: TRBD1; size: few; V: TRBV27; J: TRBJ1-6; DNA: TGTGCCAGCAGCCTTTCTCACAGGGGGAGTGGTTCACCCCTCCACTTT; CDR3: CASSLSHRGSGSPLHF
D: TRBD2; size: medium-sized; V: TRBV3-1; J: TRBJ2-7; DNA: TGTGCCAGCAGCCAAGGGTACGGGACTAGCGGGAGAGACGAGCAGTACTTC; CDR3: CASSQGYGTSGRDEQYF
D: -; size: -; V: TRBV7-3; J: TRBJ2-5; DNA: TGTGCCAGTAGCTTAGGCGGGAAGGGAGGAGAGACCCAGTACTTC; CDR3: CASSLGGKGGETQYF
D: -; size: many; V: TRBV20-1; J: TRBJ2-4; DNA: TGCAGTGCTAGAAGCCCTGGGGTAGCCAAAAACATTCAGTACTTC; CDR3: CSARSPGVAKNIQYF
D: -; size: -; V: TRBV6-1; J: TRBJ2-1; DNA: TGTGCCAGCAGTGAATGGGAGCAGTTCTTC; CDR3: CASSEWEQFF
D: -; size: -; V: TRBV6-5; J: TRBJ2-1; DNA: TGTGCCAGCAAAGGGCTTCATCCCGATGAGCAGTTCTTC; CDR3: CASKGLHPDEQFF
D: TRBD2; size: -; V: TRBV4-1; J: TRBJ2-2; DNA: TGCGCCAGCAGCCAGGGACTAGCGGGAGTGAGCACCGGGGAGCTGTTTTTT; CDR3: CASSQGLAGVSTGELFF
D: -; size: few; V: TRBV29-1; J: TRBJ2-3; DNA: TGCAGCGGGAATGGGGTCACAGATACGCAGTATTTT; CDR3: CSGNGVTDTQYF
D: TRBD2; size: -; V: TRBV4-3; J: TRBJ2-7; DNA: TGCGCCAGCAGCCAAGAAGCTAGCGGGAGTTTCTACGAGCAGTACTTC; CDR3: CASSQEASGSFYEQYF
D: -; size: -; V: TRBV7-9; J: TRBJ2-7; DNA: TGTGCCAGCAGTCTAAACCGGATGACGGGGAGCGGTGAGCAGTACTTC; CDR3: CASSLNRMTGSGEQYF
D: -; size: -; V: TRBV6-6; J: TRBJ2-5; DNA: TGTGCCAGCAGTTACTTGGGCAGGGGGGAAGAGACCCAGTACTTC; CDR3: CASSYLGRGEETQYF
D: -; size: many; V: TRBV3-1; J: TRBJ2-7; DNA: TGTGCCAGCAGCCAAGTTCGCGGCTCCTACGAGCAGTACTTC; CDR3: CASSQVRGSYEQYF
D: TRBD1; size: -; V: TRBV6-1; J: TRBJ1-5; DNA: TGTGCCAGCAGTTACTCTGTGGACAGGCTCGGGACCCAGCATTTT; CDR3: CASSYSVDRLGTQHF
D: TRBD2; size: many; V: TRBV5-1; J: TRBJ2-3; DNA: TGCGCCAGCAGCCGGGACCCGACTAGCGCTGGTACGCAGTATTTT; CDR3: CASSRDPTSAGTQYF
D: -; size: few; V: TRBV11-3; J: TRBJ1-2; DNA: TGCGCCAGCAGCTTGTGCTTGGGAGTGGGGTCGTCTAACCATGGCTACACCTTC; CDR3: CASSLCLGVGSSNHGYTF
D: -; size: -; V: TRBV12-3/TRBV12-4; J: TRBJ1-1; DNA: TGTGCCAGCAGTTCCCGGGGCGGGGGGGGACACACGGGAGCTTTCTTT; CDR3: CASSSRGGGGHTGAFF
D: -; size: -; V: TRBV11-2; J: TRBJ2-4; DNA: TGTGCCAGCAGCTTGGGGCAGGCGAGCTCCTACATTCAGTACTTC; CDR3: CASSLGQASSYIQYF
D: -; size: -; V: TRBV12-3/TRBV12-4; J: TRBJ2-7; DNA: TGTGCCAGCAGCACAGGGTCGGGGAAATACGAGCAGTACTTC; CDR3: CASSTGSGKYEQYF